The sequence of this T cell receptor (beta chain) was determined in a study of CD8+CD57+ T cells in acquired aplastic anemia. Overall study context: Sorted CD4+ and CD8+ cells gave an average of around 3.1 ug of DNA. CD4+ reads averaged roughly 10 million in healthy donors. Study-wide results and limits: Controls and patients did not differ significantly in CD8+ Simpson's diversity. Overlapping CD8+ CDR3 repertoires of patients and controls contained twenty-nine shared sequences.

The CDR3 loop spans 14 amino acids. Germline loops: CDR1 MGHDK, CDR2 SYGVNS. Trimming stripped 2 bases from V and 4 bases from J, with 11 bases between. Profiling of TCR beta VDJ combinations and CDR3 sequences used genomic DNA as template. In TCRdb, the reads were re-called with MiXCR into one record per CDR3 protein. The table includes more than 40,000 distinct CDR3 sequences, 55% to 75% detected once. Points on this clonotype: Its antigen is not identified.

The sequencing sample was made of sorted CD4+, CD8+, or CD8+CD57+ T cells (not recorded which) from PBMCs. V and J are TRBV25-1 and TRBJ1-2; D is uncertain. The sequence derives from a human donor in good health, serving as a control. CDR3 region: CASSERRRGYGYTF. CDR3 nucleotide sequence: TGTGCCAGCAGTGAACGCCGACGGGGCTATGGCTACACCTTC.